This T cell receptor beta chain emerged from a study of T cell responses to AZD1222 COVID-19 vaccine. Regarding the study as a whole: Mapped onto spike, vaccine-associated CD4 TCRs spanned it and were dominant at 160-218 and 743-854.

Concerning this clone itself: Its antigen is as yet unknown.

Only in-frame clones appear in the TCRdb table, and some are missing; sequencing was by immunoSEQ multiplex PCR. The table shows about 100,000 clones, with roughly 90% occurring only once. The starting material was peripheral blood, obtained on day 0 of AZD1222 vaccination. The source is an adult in good health.

In nucleotides, the CDR3 is TGTGCCAGCAGCCCCCTCGCCGGACAGGGGGCACATGAGCAGTTCTTC. Translation gives CASSPLAGQGAHEQFF. J is TRBJ2-1 and V is TRBV7-3, with 11 bases aligning to TRBD1. The CDR3 loop spans 16 amino acids. From germline, CDR1 is SGHTA and CDR2 FQGTGA. The trim removed 5 bases at V and 8 bases at J, leaving 11 bases unmatched.